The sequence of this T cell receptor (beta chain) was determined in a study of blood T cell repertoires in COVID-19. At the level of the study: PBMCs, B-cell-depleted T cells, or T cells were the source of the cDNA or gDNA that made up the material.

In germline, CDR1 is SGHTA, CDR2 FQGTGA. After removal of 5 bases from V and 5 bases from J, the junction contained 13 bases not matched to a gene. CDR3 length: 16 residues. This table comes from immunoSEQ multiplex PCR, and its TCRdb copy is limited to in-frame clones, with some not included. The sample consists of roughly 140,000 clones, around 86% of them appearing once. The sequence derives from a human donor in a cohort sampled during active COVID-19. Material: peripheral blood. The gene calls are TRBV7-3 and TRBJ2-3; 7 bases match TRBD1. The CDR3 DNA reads TGTGCCAGCAGCCCGAGGACAGGCGATCGTCAAGATACGCAGTATTTT. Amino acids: CASSPRTGDRQDTQYF.